This T cell receptor beta chain was identified in a study of shared clonotypes between healthy human individuals (dated by TCRdb to the early 2020s). Study-level background: A few men and two women, aged 18 to 49 years, made up the cohort. For each donor, CD4 naive and CD4 memory were each given three plates, CD8 naive was given two plates, and CD8 memory was given one plate. To estimate repertoire size and how much clonotype sharing occurs between individuals, the study deeply sequenced the blood TCR repertoires of several healthy adults. To increase sequencing depth and limit assay-specific biases, different laboratories used diverse techniques to prepare libraries and sequence TCR repertoires. Per donor, leukapheresis produced somewhere between about 0.94 and 9 billion PBMCs. Broader findings and caveats from the paper: Across several donors, about 4.5% of naive CD4, around 3.5% of naive CD8, around 2.1% of memory CD4, and over 0.35% of memory CD8 clonotypes were shared. Clonotypes shared by all four sorted-subset donors showed higher generation probabilities than non-shared clonotypes. Rarefaction of sorted-subset datasets indicated incomplete sequencing despite the large sequencing depth. Pairwise subsampling led to the expectation that sequencing depth would affect the degree of clonotype sharing among donors. Larger estimated clonotype richness was generally found for naive subsets than for memory subsets. The genetic and exposure-history diversity represented was limited by the small number of donors. Sampling was limited to blood, and TCR repertoires in tissue likely differ from TCR repertoires in blood.

The donors were healthy, HIV-negative adults who had no recently reported acute infections or vaccinations. All donors were Caucasian adults living in Nashville, Tennessee, USA. CD8 memory samples consisted of magnetically selected CD45RO+ cells combined with CCR7-negative CD45RA+ effector memory (TemRA) cells. Blood was obtained by leukapheresis, after which PBMCs were separated by Ficoll-Histopaque density gradient centrifugation and cryopreserved in liquid nitrogen vapor phase. Analytical flow cytometry was used to check the purity and quantity of each magnetically sorted T cell population. Genomic DNA was isolated from each sorted fraction and quantified by UV absorbance on a Nanodrop 2000c. Based on the germline V gene, the CDR1 and CDR2 sequences are MNHNS and SASEGT. Unmatched junction bases come to 4, with V trimmed by 7 bases and J by 4 bases. Including cysteine and phenylalanine, the CDR3 has 15 amino acids. The DNA shown is the 45-base CDR3, in frame from base 1.

This clone was recorded many times. Its recognized antigen is unknown. No base qualities exist here, and no much larger clone lies one base off it. Using the deep immunoSEQ assay, multiplex PCR amplified TCR CDR3 regions from genomic DNA. For each cell subset, the extracted genomic DNA was distributed evenly across all wells of several immunoSEQ 96-well plates, and each plate served as one replicate. For sorted subsets, each replicate PCR was loaded with 150 to 250 ng genomic DNA, equivalent to 30,000 or so T cell genomes. The purified libraries were quantified using a Qubit 3.0 fluorometer, sized with a Bioanalyzer 2100, and then quantified again using the KAPA Library Quantification kit. Every immunoSEQ 96-well plate was sequenced on a separate single-read 150-cycle Illumina NextSeq 550 flow cell. Per the source publication's procedure: The immunoSEQ output contained only junctional sequences without quality scores, so filtering could not match that applied to full-length reads. Sequences were annotated with PyIR, a Python wrapper for IgBLAST v1.9, and V/J genes and CDR3 were assigned using IMGT germline references. Reads were filtered out if the reads had weak V/J assignments (E-value above 1e-6), no CDR3, stop codons, out-of-frame junctions, or ambiguous translated residues. V3J clonotypes were defined as sequences sharing an identical inferred V gene, J gene, and CDR3 amino acid sequence. The percentage overlap between two repertoires was calculated by dividing the number of shared unique clonotypes by the size of the smaller repertoire. Richness of each repertoire was evaluated using RTK rarefaction, the Chao1 estimator, and Recon v2.1 estimates of unobserved clonotypes. For all TCRbeta clonotypes obtained by the gDNA method from a few donors, generation probabilities were computed with OLGA. The clones in this table, taken by TCRdb from immuneACCESS, are in-frame only. Not every clone is retained; where verified, under half of the shortfall comes from an unresolved V gene, and the cause of the rest is unknown. That table is the source of V, J and clone size, and D and trimming were worked out from the DNA. This sample has about 100,000 clones in its table, and about 72% of those were observed once. The ten largest account for around 26% of the sample.

The sequenced sample was memory CD8+ T cells sorted from blood. The sample's cell subset or site label, in plain terms: CD45RO+ cells pooled with CCR7-negative TemRA cells. The chain is made from TRBV6-1 and TRBJ2-3, with TRBD2 identical over 14 junction bases. This sequence originates from a woman aged 30 to 39 in good health. The nucleotide sequence reads as follows: TGTGCCAGCAAGGGGACTAGCGGGAGCTCAGATACGCAGTATTTT. Translated, it reads CASKGTSGSSDTQYF.